This TCR beta chain derives from a study of human T cells and chemical hapten exposure (dated by TCRdb to the early 2020s). General notes on the study: For sensitization, 2% DPC in acetone was applied to a roughly 2 cm by roughly 2 cm area of upper inner arm skin. Nearly 30 alopecia patients gave blood for TCR sequencing at one to four time points (pre-sensitization, 2, 6 and 24 weeks). Blood samples were taken from patients before sensitization (week 0) and then at 2, 6 and about 24 weeks after DPC sensitization. In alopecia patients, the study followed how the peripheral blood TCR repertoire changed in vivo over primary and secondary sensitization to diphenylcyclopropenone (DPC), a hapten. Patch tests used Finn chambers with 0.01% DPC on the upper back, scored after 6 days by International Contact Dermatitis Research Group standards. The libraries were sequenced as a pool, and the TCR yield per sample differed mostly because of small variations in library volumes within the pool. Weekly therapeutic DPC doses were additionally applied to the scalp of patients throughout the roughly 24-week study period. The patient cohort, mostly female, included alopecia areata with under or over 50% scalp involvement, alopecia totalis and alopecia universalis. The study at large found these results: A positive correlation was found between the number of PT1 expanded TCRs and patch test score, with significance reached at thresholds 8, 16 and 32 but not 4. The number of TCRs above 1 in 1000 frequency did not change with DPC sensitization; there was no evidence of global repertoire structure alterations. Because all patients had alopecia, a presumed autoimmune disease, the immune response of the patients might differ from that of healthy individuals. After repeated subsampling, the strength of the expansion versus patch-test correlation and the threshold at which it became significant changed. Compared with pre-sensitization or healthy control sets, expanded TCRs formed significantly more large CDR3 similarity clusters, which is consistent with antigen-driven responses.

The sample's time point label, in plain terms: patch test 2, 6 weeks after DPC sensitization. This specimen's treatment or condition label, per the study, means: therapeutic diphenylcyclopropenone sensitization with weekly scalp DPC. Blood at each patch-test visit was drawn before the patch test was applied. Eligible patients were aged 18 to 70, diagnosed with alopecia, deemed suitable for DPC therapy, and excluded if pregnant. Total RNA was extracted from unfractionated whole blood that had been collected in Tempus Blood RNA tubes. This clonotype has more than one count but fewer than ten. What antigen it recognizes has not been identified. There are no base qualities to consult, and no much larger clone falls within one base. V is pared back by 4 bases and J by 4 bases, with 10 bases lying between the germline termini. Sequences SGHTA (CDR1) and FQGNSA (CDR2) are obtained from the germline V gene. Including the terminal cysteine and phenylalanine, the CDR3 comprises 13 residues. Just the 39-base CDR3 DNA is kept, in frame starting at base 1.

The library was built by means of RACE. TCRdb shows the sequencer as NextSeq 500. During library preparation, unique molecular identifiers were attached to individual cDNA molecules so that TCRs could be counted in a quantitative, reproducible way. For every blood RNA sample, sequencing covered both the TCR alpha and TCR beta chains. The authors' pipeline ran thus. The median number of TCRs per sample was roughly 94,000, ranging from about 20,000 to 690,600. V, J and CDR3 annotation of the TCR reads was performed with the Decombinator software suite. For PS versus PT1 abundance plots, all samples were subsampled to the same number of TCRs (28,000). TCRs were defined as expanded if absent before sensitization and observed at least eight times at the 2-week time point. The public reads were reprocessed in TCRdb via fastp at Q25 and MiXCR, keeping in-frame beta chains. Rows matching on CDR3 protein sequence are summarized as one entry with the most common DNA and genes. These V and J calls originate from TCRdb's pipeline instead of the authors' own analysis. Here the sample has approximately 75,000 distinct CDR3 sequences; about 8% occur a single time. The ten biggest clones cover approximately 3.4% of the sample.

The chain couples TRBV7-2 to TRBJ1-2, and the D gene may be TRBD1, 6 bases matching. The sequence was collected from a woman aged 50 to 65 with alopecia areata. Some clones in this sample may be carry-over from other donors' samples. The input for sequencing was whole blood, taken in connection with sensitization to the hapten diphenylcyclopropenone (DPC). The CDR3 loop reads CASSSRGPYGYTF. The sequenced DNA: TGTGCCAGCAGCTCCAGGGGACCCTATGGCTACACCTTC.